A selection of T cell receptor beta chains follows, all from one sample in a study of beta chain features in type 1 diabetes. Sequencing was performed with immunoSEQ multiplex PCR; in TCRdb, only in-frame clones are kept and a portion is missing. The profile shows hundreds of thousands of clones, roughly 8.8% of them singletons. Sequenced: central memory CD4+ T cells from blood. The receptor set was obtained from a man younger than 40 with type 1 diabetes. CDR3s include the opening cysteine and the closing phenylalanine or tryptophan. D genes are given only for firm matches. Rows give clone size only sometimes, using once, few, many, or a class for an expanded clone.

>NA|TRBJ1-2|TRBV28|few
TGTGCCAGCCGAATTGGGGGGGGCCAGGATGGCTACACCTTC
CASRIGGGQDGYTF
>NA|TRBJ1-4|TRBV5-1|few
TGCGCCAGCAGACAAAGCGAGGGGTACGAAAAACTGTTTTTT
CASRQSEGYEKLFF
>TRBD2|TRBJ2-1|TRBV11-2|NA
TGTGCCAGCAGCTTATCCCGTACTAGCGGGGCCTACAATGAGCAGTTCTTC
CASSLSRTSGAYNEQFF
>NA|TRBJ2-1|TRBV29-1|NA
TGCAGCGTTCCCGTGGGCTCCGGCTCCTACAATGAGCAGTTCTTC
CSVPVGSGSYNEQFF
>TRBD1|TRBJ1-5|TRBV6-7|NA
TGTGCCAGCCCCCCTGGGCCGAGACAGGGACATCAGCCCCAGCATTTT
CASPPGPRQGHQPQHF
>NA|TRBJ2-2|TRBV19|few
TGTGCCAGTATAAACCCGGGGGGCAATCCCAACACCGGGGAGCTGTTTTTT
CASINPGGNPNTGELFF
>NA|TRBJ2-3|TRBV28|NA
TGTGCCAGCAGTCTTCCTGATAGCACAGATACGCAGTATTTT
CASSLPDSTDTQYF
>TRBD1|TRBJ1-3|TRBV13|few
TGTGCCAGCAGCCTCGACAGGGGTAGAAACACCATATATTTT
CASSLDRGRNTIYF
>NA|TRBJ1-4|TRBV11-2|few
TGTGCCAGCAGCCCCAGGGTTACGGGGAATGAAAAACTGTTTTTT
CASSPRVTGNEKLFF
>NA|TRBJ1-6|TRBV5-1|NA
TGCGCCAGCAGCTCGAGCATGGGTAGCGGGGGTAGCTCACCCCTCCACTTT
CASSSSMGSGGSSPLHF
>TRBD2|TRBJ2-1|TRBV6-5|NA
TGTGCCAGCAGTTACTCGATCCGAGCGGGGGCCGAGCAGTTCTTC
CASSYSIRAGAEQFF
>TRBD1|TRBJ2-3|TRBV19|few
TGTGCCAGTAGTCAGGACAGGGGCGACACAGATACGCAGTATTTT
CASSQDRGDTDTQYF
>TRBD2|TRBJ2-1|TRBV6-5|NA
TGTGCCAGCAGCTCCGTAGCGGGGGGGCCTTATGAGCAGTTCTTC
CASSSVAGGPYEQFF
>NA|TRBJ2-1|TRBV11-2|NA
TGTGCCAGCAGCTTACGCGGGAACAATGAGCAGTTCTTC
CASSLRGNNEQFF
>TRBD1|TRBJ1-1|TRBV7-9|few
TGTGCCAGCAGCTTAGAGCGTCGCCAGGGGGGCACTGAAGCTTTCTTT
CASSLERRQGGTEAFF
>NA|TRBJ2-5|TRBV27|few
TGTGCCAGCAGTCGTAGTCGCCAAGAGACCCAGTACTTC
CASSRSRQETQYF